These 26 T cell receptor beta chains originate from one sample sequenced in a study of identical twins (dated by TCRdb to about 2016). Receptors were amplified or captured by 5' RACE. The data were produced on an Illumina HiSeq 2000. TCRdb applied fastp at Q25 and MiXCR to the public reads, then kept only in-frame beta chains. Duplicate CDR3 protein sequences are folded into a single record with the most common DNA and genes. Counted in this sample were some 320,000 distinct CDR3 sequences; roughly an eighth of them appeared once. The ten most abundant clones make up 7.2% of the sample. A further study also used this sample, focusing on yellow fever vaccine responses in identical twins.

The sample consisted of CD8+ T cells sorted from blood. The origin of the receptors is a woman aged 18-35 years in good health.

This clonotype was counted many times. The CDR3: CASSLAPAGADTKGEETQYF. The CDR3 bases are TGTGCCAGCAGCTTAGCACCCGCTGGGGCAGACACCAAGGGGGAAGAGACCCAGTACTTC. The chain is built from TRBV7-8 and TRBJ2-5; the D gene is possibly TRBD1 (6 bases). Trimming removed 0 bases from V and 3 bases from J, with 26 bases in between. This CDR3 region has 20 residues. From germline, CDR1 is SGHVS and CDR2 FQNEAQ.

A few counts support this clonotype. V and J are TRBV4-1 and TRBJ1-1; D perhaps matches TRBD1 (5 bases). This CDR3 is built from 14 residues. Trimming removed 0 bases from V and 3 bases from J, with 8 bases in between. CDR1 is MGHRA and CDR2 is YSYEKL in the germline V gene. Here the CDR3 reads CASSQEGPDTEAFF. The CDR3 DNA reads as TGCGCCAGCAGCCAAGAGGGGCCCGACACTGAAGCTTTCTTT.

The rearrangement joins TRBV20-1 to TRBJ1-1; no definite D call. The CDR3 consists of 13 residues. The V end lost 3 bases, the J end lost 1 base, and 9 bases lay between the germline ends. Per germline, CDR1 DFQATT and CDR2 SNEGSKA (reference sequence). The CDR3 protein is CSARRAGNTEAFF. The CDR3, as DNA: TGCAGTGCTAGGAGGGCAGGGAACACTGAAGCTTTCTTT.

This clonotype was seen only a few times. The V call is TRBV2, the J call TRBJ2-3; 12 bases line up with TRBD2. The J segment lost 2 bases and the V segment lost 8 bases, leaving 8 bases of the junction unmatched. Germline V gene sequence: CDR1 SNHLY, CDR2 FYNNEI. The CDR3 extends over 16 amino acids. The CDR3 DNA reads TGTGCCAGCTTCGGGACTAGCGGGTCGGACACAGATACGCAGTATTTT. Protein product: CASFGTSGSDTDTQYF.

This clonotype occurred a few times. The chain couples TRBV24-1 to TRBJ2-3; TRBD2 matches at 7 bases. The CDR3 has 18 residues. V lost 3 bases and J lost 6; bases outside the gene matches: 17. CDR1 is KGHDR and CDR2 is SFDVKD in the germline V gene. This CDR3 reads CATSDTTRLGGGQDTQYF. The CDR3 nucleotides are TGTGCCACCAGTGATACTACTAGACTGGGCGGGGGTCAGGATACGCAGTATTTT.

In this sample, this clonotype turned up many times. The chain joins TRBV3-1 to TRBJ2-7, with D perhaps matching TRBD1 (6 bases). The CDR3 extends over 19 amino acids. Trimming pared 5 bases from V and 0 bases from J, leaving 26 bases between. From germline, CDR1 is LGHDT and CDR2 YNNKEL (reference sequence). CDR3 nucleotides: TGTGCCAGCAGCAGCCCCCGGGCGGCAGGGGAAAGGGACTCCTACGAGCAGTACTTC. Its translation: CASSSPRAAGERDSYEQYF.

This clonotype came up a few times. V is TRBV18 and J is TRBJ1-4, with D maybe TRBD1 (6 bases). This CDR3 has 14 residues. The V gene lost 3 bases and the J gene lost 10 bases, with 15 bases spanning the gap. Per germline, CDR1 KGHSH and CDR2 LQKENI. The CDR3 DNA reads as TGTGCCAGCTCACCGGGACACTACTCGGGAAAACTGTTTTTT. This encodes CASSPGHYSGKLFF.

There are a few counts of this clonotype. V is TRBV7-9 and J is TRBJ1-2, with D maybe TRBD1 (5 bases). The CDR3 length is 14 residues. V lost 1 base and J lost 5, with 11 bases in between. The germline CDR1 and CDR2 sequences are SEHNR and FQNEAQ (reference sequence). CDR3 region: CASSLDSRAYGYTF. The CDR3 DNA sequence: TGTGCCAGCAGCTTAGATTCCAGGGCGTATGGCTACACCTTC.

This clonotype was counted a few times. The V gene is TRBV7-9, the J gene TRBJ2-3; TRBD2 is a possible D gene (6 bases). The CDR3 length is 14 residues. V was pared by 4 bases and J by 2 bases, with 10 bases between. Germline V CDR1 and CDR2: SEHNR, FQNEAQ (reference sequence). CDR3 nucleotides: TGTGCCAGCAGCTCCTGGACTACCACAGATACGCAGTATTTT. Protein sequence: CASSSWTTTDTQYF.

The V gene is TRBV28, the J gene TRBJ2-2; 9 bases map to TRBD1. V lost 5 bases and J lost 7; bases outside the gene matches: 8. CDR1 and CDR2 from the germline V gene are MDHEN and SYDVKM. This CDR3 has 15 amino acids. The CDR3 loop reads CASSAGTGFVGELFF. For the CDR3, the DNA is TGTGCCAGCAGTGCCGGGACAGGGTTTGTCGGGGAGCTGTTTTTT. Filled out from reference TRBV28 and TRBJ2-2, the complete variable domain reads DVKVTQSSRYLVKRTGEKVFLECVQDMDHENMFWYRQDPGLGLRLIYFSYDVKMKEKGDIPEGYSVSREKKERFSLILESASTNQTSMYLCASSAGTGFVGELFFGEGSRLTVL.

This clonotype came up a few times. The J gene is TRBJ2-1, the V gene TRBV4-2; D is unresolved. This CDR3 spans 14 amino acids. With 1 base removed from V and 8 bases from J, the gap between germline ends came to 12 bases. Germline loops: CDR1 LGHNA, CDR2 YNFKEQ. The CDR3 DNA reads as TGTGCCAGCAGCCAAGCTGTTCCTCTGGATGAGCAGTTCTTC. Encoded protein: CASSQAVPLDEQFF.

CDR3 in amino acids: CASTLRSEAFF. CDR3 sequence (DNA): TGTGCCAGCACCCTTAGGTCTGAAGCTTTCTTT. The chain combines TRBV12-3 or TRBV12-4 with TRBJ1-1; D gene ambiguous. The CDR3 has 11 residues. The ends were cut back, 7 bases at V and 6 bases at J, with 9 bases in the middle.

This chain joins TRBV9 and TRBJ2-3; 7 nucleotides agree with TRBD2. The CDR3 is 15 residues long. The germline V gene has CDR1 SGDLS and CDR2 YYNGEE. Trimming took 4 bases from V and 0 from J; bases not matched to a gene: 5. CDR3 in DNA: TGTGCCAGCAGCAGCGGGACGGTTAGCACAGATACGCAGTATTTT. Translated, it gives CASSSGTVSTDTQYF.

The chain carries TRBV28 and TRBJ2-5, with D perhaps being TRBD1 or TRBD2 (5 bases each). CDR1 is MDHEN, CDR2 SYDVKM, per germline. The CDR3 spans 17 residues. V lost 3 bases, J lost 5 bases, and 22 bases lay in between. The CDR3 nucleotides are TGTGCCAGCAGTTTTGGTTCGGGGCCAGGGTATGAGGAGACCCAGTACTTC. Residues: CASSFGSGPGYEETQYF. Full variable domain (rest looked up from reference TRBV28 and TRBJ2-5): DVKVTQSSRYLVKRTGEKVFLECVQDMDHENMFWYRQDPGLGLRLIYFSYDVKMKEKGDIPEGYSVSREKKERFSLILESASTNQTSMYLCASSFGSGPGYEETQYFGPGTRLLVL.

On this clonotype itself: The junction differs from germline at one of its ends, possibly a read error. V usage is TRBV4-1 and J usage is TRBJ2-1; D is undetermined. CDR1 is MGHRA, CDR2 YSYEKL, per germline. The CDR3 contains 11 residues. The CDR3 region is CVSSQDGEQFF. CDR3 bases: TGCGTCAGCAGCCAAGATGGCGAGCAGTTCTTC.

This CDR3 reads CASSWGGQETQYF. In DNA, the CDR3 is TGTGCCAGCAGTTGGGGGGGCCAAGAGACCCAGTACTTC. V and J are TRBV28 and TRBJ2-5; 7 bases are a match to TRBD2. J lost 1 base, V lost 4 bases, and 0 bases had no gene match. The CDR3 is 13 residues long. Germline V gene data show CDR1 as MDHEN and CDR2 as SYDVKM.

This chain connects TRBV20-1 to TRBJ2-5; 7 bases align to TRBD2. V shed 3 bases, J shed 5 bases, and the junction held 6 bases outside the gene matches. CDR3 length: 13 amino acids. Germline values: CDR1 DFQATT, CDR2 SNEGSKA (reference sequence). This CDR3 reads CSARRAGGETQYF. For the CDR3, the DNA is TGCAGTGCTAGGAGGGCCGGGGGGGAGACCCAGTACTTC.

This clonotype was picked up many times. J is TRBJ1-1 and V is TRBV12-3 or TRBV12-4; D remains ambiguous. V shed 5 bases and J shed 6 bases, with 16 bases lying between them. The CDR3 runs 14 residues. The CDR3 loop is CASSASGGMSEAFF. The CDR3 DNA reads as TGTGCCAGCAGTGCCTCAGGAGGAATGTCTGAAGCTTTCTTT.

CDR3: CSARERVVLGVKDSPLHF. Here the CDR3 DNA reads TGCAGTGCTAGAGAGAGAGTAGTTCTGGGGGTAAAGGATTCACCCCTCCACTTT. The V gene is TRBV20-1, the J gene TRBJ1-6; tentatively, D is TRBD1 (5 bases). This CDR3 has 18 residues. Germline CDR1 reads DFQATT; CDR2 reads SNEGSKA (reference sequence). Trimming removed 0 bases from V and 8 bases from J, with 23 bases in between.

The DNA for the CDR3 is TGTGCCAGCAGTTTATTTTTTGGCGGGACTGAGCAGTTCTTC. Its translation: CASSLFFGGTEQFF. This chain connects TRBV28 to TRBJ2-1, with a tentative D call TRBD2 (6 bases). The CDR3 extends over 14 amino acids. V gave up 1 base and J gave up 9 bases, with 13 bases separating them. The V gene's germline CDR1 is MDHEN and CDR2 SYDVKM.

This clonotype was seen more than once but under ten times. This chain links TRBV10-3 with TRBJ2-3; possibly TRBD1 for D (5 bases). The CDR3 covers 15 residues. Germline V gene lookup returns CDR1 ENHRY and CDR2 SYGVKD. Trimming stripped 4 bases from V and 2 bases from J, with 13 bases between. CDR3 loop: CAISGGHTNTDTQYF. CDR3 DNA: TGTGCCATCAGTGGCGGACATACCAACACAGATACGCAGTATTTT.

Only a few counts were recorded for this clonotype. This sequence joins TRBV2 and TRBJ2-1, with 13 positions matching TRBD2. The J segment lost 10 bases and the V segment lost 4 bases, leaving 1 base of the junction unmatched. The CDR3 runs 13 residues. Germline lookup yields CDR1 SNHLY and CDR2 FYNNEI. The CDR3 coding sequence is TGTGCCAGCAGTGGACTAGCGGGAGGAGAGCAGTTCTTC. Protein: CASSGLAGGEQFF.

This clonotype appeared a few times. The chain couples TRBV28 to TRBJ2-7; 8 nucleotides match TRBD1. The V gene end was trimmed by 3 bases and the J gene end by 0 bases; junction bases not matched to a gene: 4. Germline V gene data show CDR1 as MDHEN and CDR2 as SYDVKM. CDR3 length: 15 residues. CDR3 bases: TGTGCCAGCAGTTTTAACAGGGGGAGCTCCTACGAGCAGTACTTC. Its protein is CASSFNRGSSYEQYF.

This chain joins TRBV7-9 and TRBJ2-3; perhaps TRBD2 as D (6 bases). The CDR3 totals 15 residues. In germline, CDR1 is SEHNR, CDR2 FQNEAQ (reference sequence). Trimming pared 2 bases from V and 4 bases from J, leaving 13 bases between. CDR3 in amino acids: CASSLPTSMADTQYF. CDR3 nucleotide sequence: TGTGCCAGCAGCTTACCGACTAGTATGGCAGATACGCAGTATTTT.

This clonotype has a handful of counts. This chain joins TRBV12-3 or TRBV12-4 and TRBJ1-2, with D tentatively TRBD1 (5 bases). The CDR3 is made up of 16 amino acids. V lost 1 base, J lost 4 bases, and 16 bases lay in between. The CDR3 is CASSLGRGLSAYGYTF. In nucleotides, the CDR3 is TGTGCCAGCAGTTTAGGGAGGGGACTTTCGGCCTATGGCTACACCTTC.

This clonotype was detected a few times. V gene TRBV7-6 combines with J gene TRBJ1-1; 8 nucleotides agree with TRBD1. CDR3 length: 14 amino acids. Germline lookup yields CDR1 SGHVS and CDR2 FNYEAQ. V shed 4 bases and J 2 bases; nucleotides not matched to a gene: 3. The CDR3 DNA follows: TGTGCCAGCAGCTCGACAGGGGCTAACACTGAAGCTTTCTTT. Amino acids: CASSSTGANTEAFF.